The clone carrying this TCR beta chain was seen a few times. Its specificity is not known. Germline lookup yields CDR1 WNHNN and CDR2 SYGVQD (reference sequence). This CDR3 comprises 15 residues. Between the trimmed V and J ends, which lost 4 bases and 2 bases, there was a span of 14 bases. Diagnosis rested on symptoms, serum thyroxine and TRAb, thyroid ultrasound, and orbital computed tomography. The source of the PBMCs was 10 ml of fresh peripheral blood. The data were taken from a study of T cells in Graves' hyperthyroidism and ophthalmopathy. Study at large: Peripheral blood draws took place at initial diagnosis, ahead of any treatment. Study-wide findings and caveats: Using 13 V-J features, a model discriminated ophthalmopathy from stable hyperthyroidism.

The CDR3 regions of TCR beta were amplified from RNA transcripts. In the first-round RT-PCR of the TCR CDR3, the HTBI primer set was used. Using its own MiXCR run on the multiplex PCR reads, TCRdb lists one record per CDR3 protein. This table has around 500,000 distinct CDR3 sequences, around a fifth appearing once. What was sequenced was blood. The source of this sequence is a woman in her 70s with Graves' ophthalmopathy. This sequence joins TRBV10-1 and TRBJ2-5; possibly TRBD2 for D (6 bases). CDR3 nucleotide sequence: TGCGCCAGCAGTGCGGCAGCGGGCCCGCAAGAGACCCAGTACTTC. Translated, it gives CASSAAAGPQETQYF.